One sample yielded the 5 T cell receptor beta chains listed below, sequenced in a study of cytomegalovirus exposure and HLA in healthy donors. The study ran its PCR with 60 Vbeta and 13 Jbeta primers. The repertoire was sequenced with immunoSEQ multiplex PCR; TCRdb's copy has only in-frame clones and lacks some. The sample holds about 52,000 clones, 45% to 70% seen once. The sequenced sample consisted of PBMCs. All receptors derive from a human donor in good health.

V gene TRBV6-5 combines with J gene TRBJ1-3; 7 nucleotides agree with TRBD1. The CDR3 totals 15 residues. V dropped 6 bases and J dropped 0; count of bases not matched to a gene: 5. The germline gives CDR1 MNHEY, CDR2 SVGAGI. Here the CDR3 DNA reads TGTGCCAGCAGCGGTGACAGGGCCTCTGGAAACACCATATATTTT. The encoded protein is CASSGDRASGNTIYF.

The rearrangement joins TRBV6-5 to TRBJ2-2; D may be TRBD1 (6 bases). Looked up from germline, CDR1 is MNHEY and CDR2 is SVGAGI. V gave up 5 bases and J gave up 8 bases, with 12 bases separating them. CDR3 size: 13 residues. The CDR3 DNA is TGTGCCAGCAGTATTACAGGGCTTGGGGAGCTGTTTTTT. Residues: CASSITGLGELFF.

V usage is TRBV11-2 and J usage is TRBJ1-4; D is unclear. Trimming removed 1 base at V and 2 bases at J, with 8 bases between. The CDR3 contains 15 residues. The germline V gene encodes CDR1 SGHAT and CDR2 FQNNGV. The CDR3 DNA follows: TGTGCCAGCAGCTTAGCGGGAGGCACTAATGAAAAACTGTTTTTT. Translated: CASSLAGGTNEKLFF.

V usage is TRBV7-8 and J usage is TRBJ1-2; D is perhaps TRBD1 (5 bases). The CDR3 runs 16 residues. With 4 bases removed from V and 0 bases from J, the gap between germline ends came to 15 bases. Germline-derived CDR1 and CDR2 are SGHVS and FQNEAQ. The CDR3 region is CASSWGEAGANYGYTF. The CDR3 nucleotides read TGTGCCAGCAGCTGGGGCGAGGCCGGAGCTAACTATGGCTACACCTTC.

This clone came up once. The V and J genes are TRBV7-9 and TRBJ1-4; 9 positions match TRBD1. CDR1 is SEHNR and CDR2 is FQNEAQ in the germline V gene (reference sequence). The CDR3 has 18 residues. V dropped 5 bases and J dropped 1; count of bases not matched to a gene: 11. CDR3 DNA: TGTGCCAGCAGCGGAGGACAGGGGAAGGGAGGAACTAATGAAAAACTGTTTTTT. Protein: CASSGGQGKGGTNEKLFF. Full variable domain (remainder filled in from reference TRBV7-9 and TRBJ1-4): DTGVSQNPRHKITKRGQNVTFRCDPISEHNRLYWYRQTLGQGPEFLTYFQNEAQLEKSRLLSDRFSAERPKGSFSTLEIQRTEQGDSAMYLCASSGGQGKGGTNEKLFFGSGTQLSVL.